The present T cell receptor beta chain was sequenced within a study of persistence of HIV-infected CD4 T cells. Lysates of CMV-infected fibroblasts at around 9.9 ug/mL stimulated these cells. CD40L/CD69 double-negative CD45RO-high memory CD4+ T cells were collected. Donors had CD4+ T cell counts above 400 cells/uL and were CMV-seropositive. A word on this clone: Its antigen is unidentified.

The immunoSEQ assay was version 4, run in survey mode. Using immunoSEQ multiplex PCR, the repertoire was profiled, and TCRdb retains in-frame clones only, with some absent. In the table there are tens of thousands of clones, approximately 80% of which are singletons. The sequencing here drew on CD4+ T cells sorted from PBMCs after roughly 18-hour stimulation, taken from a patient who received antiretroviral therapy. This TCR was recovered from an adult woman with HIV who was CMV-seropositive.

The CDR3 DNA reads as TGTGCCAGCAGCTTAGATGGGCGGGTCCCATTAAAGAATGAGCAGTTCTTC. Residues: CASSLDGRVPLKNEQFF. The rearrangement uses TRBV7-2 and TRBJ2-1, with D maybe TRBD2 (5 bases). Trimming stripped 1 base from V and 7 bases from J, with 20 bases between. CDR1 is SGHTA, CDR2 FQGNSA, per germline. The CDR3 covers 17 residues.